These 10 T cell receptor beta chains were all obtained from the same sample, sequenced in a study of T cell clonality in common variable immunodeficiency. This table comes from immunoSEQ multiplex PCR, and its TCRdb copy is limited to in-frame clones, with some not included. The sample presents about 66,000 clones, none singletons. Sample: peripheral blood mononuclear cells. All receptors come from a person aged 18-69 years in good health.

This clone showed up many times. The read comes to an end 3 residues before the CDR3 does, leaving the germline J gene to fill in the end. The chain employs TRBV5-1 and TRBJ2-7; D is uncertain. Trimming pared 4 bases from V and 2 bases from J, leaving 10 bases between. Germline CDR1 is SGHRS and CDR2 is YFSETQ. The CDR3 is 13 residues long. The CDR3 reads CASSQATTYEQYF. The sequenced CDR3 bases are TGCGCCAGCAGCCAGGCGACGACCTACGAG.

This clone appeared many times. CDR3 DNA, as far as it was read: TGCAGTGCTAGTCCAGCGGGAGGATTTAGGAGCTCCTACAATGAG. It codes for CSASPAGGFRSSYNE. The CDR3 in full is CSASPAGGFRSSYNEQFF. The chain recombines TRBV20-1 with TRBJ2-1, with TRBD2 identical over 9 bases. The CDR3 end falls 3 residues outside the read, so it is completed with the germline J gene. From germline, CDR1 is DFQATT and CDR2 SNEGSKA (reference sequence). V lost 3 bases and J lost 0; bases outside the gene matches: 12. The CDR3 runs 18 residues.

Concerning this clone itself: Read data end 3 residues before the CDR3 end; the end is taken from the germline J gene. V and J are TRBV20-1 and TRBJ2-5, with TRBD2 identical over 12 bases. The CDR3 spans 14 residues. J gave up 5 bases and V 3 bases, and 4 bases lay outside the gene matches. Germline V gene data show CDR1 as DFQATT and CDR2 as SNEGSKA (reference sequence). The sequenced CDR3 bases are TGCAGTGCTAGTTGGACTAGCGGGGCGGAGACC. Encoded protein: CSASWTSGAET. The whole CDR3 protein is CSASWTSGAETQYF.

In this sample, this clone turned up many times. CDR3 DNA (partial): TGCGCCAGCAGCCGCTCTCTAGCGGGAGGGCTTCGAGGCACAGATACG. This translates into CASSRSLAGGLRGTDT. The full CDR3 is CASSRSLAGGLRGTDTQYF. J is TRBJ2-3 and V is TRBV5-1; 12 nucleotides agree with TRBD2. The read ends 3 residues early relative to the CDR3; the germline J gene fills the gap. Trimming took 4 bases from V and 1 from J; bases not matched to a gene: 13. CDR1 and CDR2 from the germline V gene are SGHRS and YFSETQ. CDR3 length equals 19 residues.

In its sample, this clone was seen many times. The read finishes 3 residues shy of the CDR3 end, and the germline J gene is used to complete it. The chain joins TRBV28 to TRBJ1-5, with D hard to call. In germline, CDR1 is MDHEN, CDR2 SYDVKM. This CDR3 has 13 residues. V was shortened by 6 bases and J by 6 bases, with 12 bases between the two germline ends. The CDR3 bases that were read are TGTGCCAGCAGGTGGACTCTGGGTCAGCCC. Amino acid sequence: CASRWTLGQP. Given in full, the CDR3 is CASRWTLGQPQHF. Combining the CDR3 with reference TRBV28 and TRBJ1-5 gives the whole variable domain DVKVTQSSRYLVKRTGEKVFLECVQDMDHENMFWYRQDPGLGLRLIYFSYDVKMKEKGDIPEGYSVSREKKERFSLILESASTNQTSMYLCASRWTLGQPQHFGDGTRLSIL.

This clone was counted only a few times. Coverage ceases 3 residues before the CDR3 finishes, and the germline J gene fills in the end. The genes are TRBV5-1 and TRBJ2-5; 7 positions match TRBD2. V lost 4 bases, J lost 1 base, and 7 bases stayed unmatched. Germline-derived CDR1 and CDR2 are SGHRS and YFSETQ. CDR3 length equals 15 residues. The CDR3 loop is CASSPASGPQETQYF. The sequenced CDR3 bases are TGCGCCAGCAGCCCCGCTAGCGGCCCCCAAGAGACC. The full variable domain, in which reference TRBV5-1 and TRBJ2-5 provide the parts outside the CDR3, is KAGVTQTPRYLIKTRGQQVTLSCSPISGHRSVSWYQQTPGQGLQFLFEYFSETQRNKGNFPGRFSGRQFSNSRSEMNVSTLELGDSALYLCASSPASGPQETQYFGPGTRLLVL.

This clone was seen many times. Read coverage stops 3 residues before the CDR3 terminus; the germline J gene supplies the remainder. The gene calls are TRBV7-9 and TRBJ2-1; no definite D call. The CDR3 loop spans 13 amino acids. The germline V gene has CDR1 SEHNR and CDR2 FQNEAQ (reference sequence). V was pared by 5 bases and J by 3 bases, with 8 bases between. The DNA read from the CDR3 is TGTGCCAGCAGCCCCCGACACTACAATGAG. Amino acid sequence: CASSPRHYNE. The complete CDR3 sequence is CASSPRHYNEQFF.

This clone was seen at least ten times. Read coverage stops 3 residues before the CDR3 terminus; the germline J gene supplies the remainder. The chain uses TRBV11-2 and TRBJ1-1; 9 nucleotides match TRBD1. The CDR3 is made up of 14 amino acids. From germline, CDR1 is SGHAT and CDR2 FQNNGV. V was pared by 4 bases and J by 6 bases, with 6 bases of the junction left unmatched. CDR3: CASSSPGQGSEAFF. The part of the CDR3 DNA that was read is TGTGCCAGCAGCTCTCCGGGACAGGGCTCTGAA.

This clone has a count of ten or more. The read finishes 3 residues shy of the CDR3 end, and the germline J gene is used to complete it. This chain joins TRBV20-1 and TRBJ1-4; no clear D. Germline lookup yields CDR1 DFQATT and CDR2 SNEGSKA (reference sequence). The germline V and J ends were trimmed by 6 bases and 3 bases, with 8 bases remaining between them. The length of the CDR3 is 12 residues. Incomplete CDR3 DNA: TGCAGTGCGGTAGGGTCTAATGAAAAA. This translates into CSAVGSNEK. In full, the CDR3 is CSAVGSNEKLFF.

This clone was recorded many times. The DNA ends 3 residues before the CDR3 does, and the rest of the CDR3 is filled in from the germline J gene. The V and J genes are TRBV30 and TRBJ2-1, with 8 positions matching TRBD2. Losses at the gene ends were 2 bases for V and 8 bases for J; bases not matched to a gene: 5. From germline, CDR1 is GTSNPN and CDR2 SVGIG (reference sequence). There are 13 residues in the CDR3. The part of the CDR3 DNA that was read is TGTGCCTGGAGTAGCGGGAGCGGTTATGAG. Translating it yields CAWSSGSGYE. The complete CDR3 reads CAWSSGSGYEQFF. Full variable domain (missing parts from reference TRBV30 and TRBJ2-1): SQTIHQWPATLVQPVGSPLSLECTVEGTSNPNLYWYRQAAGRGLQLLFYSVGIGQISSEVPQNLSASRPQDRQFILSSKKLLLSDSGFYLCAWSSGSGYEQFFGPGTRLTVL.